This entry is about one T cell receptor beta chain. The data were taken from a study of CD8 T cells in Susac syndrome. This CDR3 has 14 residues. Deletions cut 0 bases from V and 9 bases from J, with 18 bases between. The germline gives CDR1 GTSNPN, CDR2 SVGIG (reference sequence). Reverse transcription of roughly 0.45 to 1 ug RNA used random hexamers. TCRdb reprocessed the immunoSEQ multiplex PCR reads with MiXCR, giving one entry per CDR3 protein. The repertoire has about 400,000 distinct CDR3 sequences, 75% to 90% of them found once; the top ten carry roughly 0.11%. The material sequenced was CD8+ T cells from PBMCs. The receptor was derived from a human donor with multiple sclerosis. The chain couples TRBV30 to TRBJ2-7, with D perhaps TRBD2 (5 bases). The CDR3 DNA reads TGTGCCTGGAGTGTACGGGGTAAATTTATCGGGCAGTACTTC. It translates to CAWSVRGKFIGQYF.